This record concerns one T cell receptor beta chain sequence. CDR1 is WSHSY and CDR2 is SAAADI in the germline V gene. Trimming at V came to 0 bases and at J to 7 bases, leaving 8 bases not matched to a gene. The CDR3 has 16 residues. These data come from a study of blood T cell repertoires in COVID-19. Study summary: The United States, Italy and Spain provided the acute and convalescent COVID-19 samples.

TCRdb keeps only in-frame clones here, not all; method: immunoSEQ multiplex PCR. The sample records 160,000 or so clones, roughly 87% being singletons. This rearrangement joins TRBV10-2 to TRBJ1-5; 8 bases map to TRBD1. The receptor's source is a woman aged 50 to 60 with acute or convalescent COVID-19. Sample: peripheral blood. The CDR3 loop reads CASSESSSGGSQPQHF. CDR3 DNA sequence: TGCGCCAGCAGTGAGTCGAGTTCAGGGGGCAGCCAGCCCCAGCATTTT.